This T cell receptor (beta chain) was captured by sequencing in a study of blood T cells in healthy people across ages. A second PCR, run for roughly 7 to 11 cycles, used a sample-barcoded 5' primer plus a J-beta primer mix. TCRdb re-called the 5' RACE reads through MiXCR, storing one row per CDR3 protein. This sample has some 730,000 distinct CDR3 sequences, with roughly 20% found just once. Germline CDR1 DFQATT, CDR2 SNEGSKA (reference sequence). J lost 5 bases, V lost 0 bases, and 1 base had no gene match. The CDR3 length is 14 residues. This sequence joins TRBV20-1 and TRBJ2-2, with 9 bases fitting TRBD1. The sequence derives from a man between 65 and 85 years old in good health. Sequencing was done on a sample of blood. The CDR3 sequence is CSAREGTGTGELFF. The CDR3 DNA reads TGCAGTGCTAGAGAGGGGACAGGGACCGGGGAGCTGTTTTTT.